This record looks at one T cell receptor (beta chain) sequence and its context. Its target is unknown. This sample was included in a study of T cell responses to AZD1222 COVID-19 vaccine. Data came from immunoSEQ multiplex PCR; TCRdb stores just in-frame clones and leaves some out. Of roughly 100,000 clones listed, 88% are singletons. There are 15 residues in the CDR3. The germline V gene has CDR1 MDHEN and CDR2 SYDVKM. Trimming shortened V by 4 bases and J by 4 bases, and 11 bases separated the two germline ends. Findings and caveats of the study: Close to half of spike-specific TCRs reportedly recognize unmutated variant regions. Females outnumbered males among donors, who were mostly white British; clonal diversity was possibly underestimated. Repertoire samples came only from after the peak T cell response.

The TCR was taken from an adult in good health. Material: peripheral blood, obtained on day 0 of AZD1222 vaccination. The gene calls are TRBV28 and TRBJ1-6, with D hard to call. The CDR3, as DNA: TGTGCCAGCAGTTACCCCGTGGGGTATAATTCACCCCTCCACTTT. It translates to CASSYPVGYNSPLHF.